These T cell receptor beta chains were read from a single sample in a study of identical twins. From the 5' RACE reads, TCRdb called clonotypes with MiXCR, one entry per CDR3 protein. The sample lists 750,000 to 950,000 distinct CDR3 sequences, over 9% occurring once. The sample was also reused in another study, on yellow fever vaccine responses in identical twins.

Sequencing input: PBMCs. The source is a woman younger than 30 in good health. Each CDR3 is given without its conserved first and last residue. The order of the fields is J gene, V gene, CDR3 protein.

J: TRBJ2-3; V: TRBV12-3/TRBV12-4; CDR3: ASSLRDTDTQY
J: TRBJ2-5; V: TRBV12-3/TRBV12-4; CDR3: ASSGEFQETQY
J: TRBJ2-7; V: TRBV19; CDR3: ASSEGGTTYEQY
J: TRBJ1-1; V: TRBV5-6; CDR3: ASSLWSNWDTEAF
J: TRBJ2-3; V: TRBV20-1; CDR3: SARVVTQY
J: TRBJ2-7; V: TRBV28; CDR3: ASSLWTGGLSYEQY
J: TRBJ2-5; V: TRBV20-1; CDR3: SAPPRDQETQY
J: TRBJ2-2; V: TRBV3-1; CDR3: ASSFQFANTGELF
J: TRBJ2-1; V: TRBV7-9; CDR3: ASSSLKPDEQF
J: TRBJ2-7; V: TRBV6-2/TRBV6-3; CDR3: ASSARGLNYEQY
J: TRBJ1-5; V: TRBV7-9; CDR3: ASSLGGLGQQPQH
J: TRBJ1-5; V: TRBV25-1; CDR3: ASSDSRRGYSNQPQH
J: TRBJ2-1; V: TRBV29-1; CDR3: SLSTSGGSSYNEQF
J: TRBJ2-3; V: TRBV11-2; CDR3: ASSPAGTQY
J: TRBJ1-1; V: TRBV3-1; CDR3: ASSQVQASNTEAF
J: TRBJ2-7; V: TRBV4-1; CDR3: ASSPSSGSRTYEQY
J: TRBJ2-1; V: TRBV20-1; CDR3: SARDAHGLASNEQF
J: TRBJ2-5; V: TRBV5-1; CDR3: ASRPGLAGVETQY
J: TRBJ1-1; V: TRBV7-8; CDR3: ASSLTEQFAEAF
J: TRBJ2-7; V: TRBV12-3/TRBV12-4; CDR3: ASSPLAGKSSYEQY